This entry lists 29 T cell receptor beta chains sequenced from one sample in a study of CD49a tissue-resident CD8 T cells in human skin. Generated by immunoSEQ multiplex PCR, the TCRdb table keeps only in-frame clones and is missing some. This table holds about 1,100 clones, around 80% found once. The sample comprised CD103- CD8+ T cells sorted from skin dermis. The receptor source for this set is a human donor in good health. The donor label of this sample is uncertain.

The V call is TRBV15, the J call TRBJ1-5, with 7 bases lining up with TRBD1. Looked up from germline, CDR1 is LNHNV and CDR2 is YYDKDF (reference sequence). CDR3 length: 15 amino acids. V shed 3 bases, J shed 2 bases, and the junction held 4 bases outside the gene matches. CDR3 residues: CATSSLGGGNQPQHF. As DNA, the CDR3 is TGTGCCACCAGCAGCTTAGGGGGCGGCAATCAGCCCCAGCATTTT. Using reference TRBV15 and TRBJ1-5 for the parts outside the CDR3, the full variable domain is DAMVIQNPRYQVTQFGKPVTLSCSQTLNHNVMYWYQQKSSQAPKLLFHYYDKDFNNEADTPDNFQSRRPNTSFCFLDIRSPGLGDTAMYLCATSSLGGGNQPQHFGDGTRLSIL.

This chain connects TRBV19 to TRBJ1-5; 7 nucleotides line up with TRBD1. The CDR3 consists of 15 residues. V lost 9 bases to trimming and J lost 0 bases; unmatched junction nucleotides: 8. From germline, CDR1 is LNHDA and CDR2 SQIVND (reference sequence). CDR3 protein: CASAHRGNSNQPQHF. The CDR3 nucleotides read TGTGCCAGCGCTCACAGGGGCAATAGCAATCAGCCCCAGCATTTT.

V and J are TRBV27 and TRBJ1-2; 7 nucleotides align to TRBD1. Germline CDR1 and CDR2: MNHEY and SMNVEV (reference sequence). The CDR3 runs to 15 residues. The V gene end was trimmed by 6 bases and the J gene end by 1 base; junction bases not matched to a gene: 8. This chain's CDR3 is CASRLGQRNNYGYTF. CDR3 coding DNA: TGTGCCAGCAGGCTGGGACAGAGGAATAACTATGGCTACACCTTC.

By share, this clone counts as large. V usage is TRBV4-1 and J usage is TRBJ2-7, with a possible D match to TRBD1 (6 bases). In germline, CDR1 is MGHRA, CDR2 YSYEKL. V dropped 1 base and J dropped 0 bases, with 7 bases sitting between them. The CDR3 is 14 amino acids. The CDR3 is CASSQADSSYEQYF. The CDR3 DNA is TGCGCCAGCAGCCAAGCGGACAGCTCCTACGAGCAGTACTTC.

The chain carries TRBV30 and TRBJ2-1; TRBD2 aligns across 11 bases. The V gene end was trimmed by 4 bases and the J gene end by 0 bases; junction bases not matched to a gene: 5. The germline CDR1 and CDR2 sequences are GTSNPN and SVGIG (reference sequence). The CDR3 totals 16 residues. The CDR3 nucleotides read TGTGCCTGGACTCCGGGACTAGCGGCCTCCTACAATGAGCAGTTCTTC. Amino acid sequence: CAWTPGLAASYNEQFF.

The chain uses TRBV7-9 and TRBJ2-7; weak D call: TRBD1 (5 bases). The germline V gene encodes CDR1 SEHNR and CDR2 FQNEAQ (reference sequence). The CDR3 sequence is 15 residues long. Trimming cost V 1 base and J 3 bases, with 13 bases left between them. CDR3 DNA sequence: TGTGCCAGCAGCTTAGACCCCTGGGGCGGCTACGAGCAGTACTTC. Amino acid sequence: CASSLDPWGGYEQYF. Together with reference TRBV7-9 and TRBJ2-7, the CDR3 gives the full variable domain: DTGVSQNPRHKITKRGQNVTFRCDPISEHNRLYWYRQTLGQGPEFLTYFQNEAQLEKSRLLSDRFSAERPKGSFSTLEIQRTEQGDSAMYLCASSLDPWGGYEQYFGPGTRLTVT.

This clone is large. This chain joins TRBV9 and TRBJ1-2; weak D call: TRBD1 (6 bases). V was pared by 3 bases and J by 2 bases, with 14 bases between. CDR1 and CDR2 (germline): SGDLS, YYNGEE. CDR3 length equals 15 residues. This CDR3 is CASSAHRETNYGYTF. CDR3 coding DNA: TGTGCCAGCAGCGCACACAGGGAAACCAACTATGGCTACACCTTC.

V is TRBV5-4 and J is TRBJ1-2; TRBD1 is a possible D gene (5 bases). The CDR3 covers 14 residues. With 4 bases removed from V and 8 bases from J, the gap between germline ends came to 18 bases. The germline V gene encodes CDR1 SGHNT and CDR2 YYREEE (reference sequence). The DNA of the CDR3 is TGTGCCAGCAGCCTGGGACGGGTCTATGGCGGCTACACCTTC. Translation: CASSLGRVYGGYTF.

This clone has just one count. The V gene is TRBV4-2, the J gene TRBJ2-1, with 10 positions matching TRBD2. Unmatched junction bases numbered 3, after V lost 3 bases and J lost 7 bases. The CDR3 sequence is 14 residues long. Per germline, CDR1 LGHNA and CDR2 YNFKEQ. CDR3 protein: CASSQASGSNEQFF. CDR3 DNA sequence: TGTGCCAGCAGCCAGGCTAGCGGGAGTAATGAGCAGTTCTTC.

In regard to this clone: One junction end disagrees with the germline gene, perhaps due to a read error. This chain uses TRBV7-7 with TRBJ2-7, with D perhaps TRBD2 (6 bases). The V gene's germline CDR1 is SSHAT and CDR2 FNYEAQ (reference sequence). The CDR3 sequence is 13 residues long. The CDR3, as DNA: TGTGCTAGCAGCTGGACTATCGAAGGCGAGCAGTACTTC. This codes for CASSWTIEGEQYF.

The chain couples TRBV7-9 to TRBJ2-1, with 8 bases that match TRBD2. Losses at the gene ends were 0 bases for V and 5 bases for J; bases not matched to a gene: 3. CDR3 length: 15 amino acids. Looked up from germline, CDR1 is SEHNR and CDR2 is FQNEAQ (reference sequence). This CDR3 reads CASSLALADDNEQFF. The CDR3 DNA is TGTGCCAGCAGCTTAGCACTAGCGGACGACAATGAGCAGTTCTTC.

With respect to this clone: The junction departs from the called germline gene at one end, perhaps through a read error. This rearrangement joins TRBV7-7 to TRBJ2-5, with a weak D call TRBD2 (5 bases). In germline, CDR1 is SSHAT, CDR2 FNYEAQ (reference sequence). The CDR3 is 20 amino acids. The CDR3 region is CASSLALAGWIEAQVETQYF. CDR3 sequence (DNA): TGTGCTAGCAGCTTAGCGTTGGCCGGGTGGATTGAGGCCCAAGTTGAGACCCAGTACTTC.

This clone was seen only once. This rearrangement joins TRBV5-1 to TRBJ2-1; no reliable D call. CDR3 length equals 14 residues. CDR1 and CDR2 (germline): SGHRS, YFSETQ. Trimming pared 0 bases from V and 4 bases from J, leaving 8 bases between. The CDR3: CASSLVFRYNEQFF. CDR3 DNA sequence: TGCGCCAGCAGCTTGGTCTTCAGATACAATGAGCAGTTCTTC.

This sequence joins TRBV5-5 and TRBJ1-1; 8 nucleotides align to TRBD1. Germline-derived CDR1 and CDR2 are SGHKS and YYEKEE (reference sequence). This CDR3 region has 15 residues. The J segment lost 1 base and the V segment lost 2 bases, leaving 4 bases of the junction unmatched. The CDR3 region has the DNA TGTGCCAGCAGCTTCCCTGGACAGGGGAACACTGAAGCTTTCTTT. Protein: CASSFPGQGNTEAFF.

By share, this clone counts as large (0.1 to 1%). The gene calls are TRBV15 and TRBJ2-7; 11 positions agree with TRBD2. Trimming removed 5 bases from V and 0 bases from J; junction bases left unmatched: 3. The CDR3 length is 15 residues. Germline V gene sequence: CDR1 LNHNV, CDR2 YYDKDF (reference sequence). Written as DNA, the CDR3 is TGTGCCACCAGCCTCGGACTAGCGGGCTCCTACGAGCAGTACTTC. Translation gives CATSLGLAGSYEQYF.

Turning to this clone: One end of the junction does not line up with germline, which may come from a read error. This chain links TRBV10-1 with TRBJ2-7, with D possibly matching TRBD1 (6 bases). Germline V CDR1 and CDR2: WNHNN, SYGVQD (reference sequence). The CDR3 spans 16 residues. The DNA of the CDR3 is TGCGCCAGCAGTGAGCGGCTCCGGACAGACTCCTACGGGCAGTACTTC. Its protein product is CASSERLRTDSYGQYF.

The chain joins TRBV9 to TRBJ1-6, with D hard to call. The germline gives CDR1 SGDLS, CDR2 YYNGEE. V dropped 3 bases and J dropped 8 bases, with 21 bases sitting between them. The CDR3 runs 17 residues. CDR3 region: CASSDRDYRDSYSPLHF. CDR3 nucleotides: TGTGCCAGCAGCGACCGCGACTACCGGGATAGCTATTCACCCCTCCACTTT.

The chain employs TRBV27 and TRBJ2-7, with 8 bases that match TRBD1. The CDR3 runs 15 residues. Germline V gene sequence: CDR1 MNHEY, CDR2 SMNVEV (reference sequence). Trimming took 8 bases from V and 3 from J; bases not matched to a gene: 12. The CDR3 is CASGHRDRPGYEQYF. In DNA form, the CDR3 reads TGTGCCAGCGGTCACCGGGACAGGCCAGGCTACGAGCAGTACTTC.

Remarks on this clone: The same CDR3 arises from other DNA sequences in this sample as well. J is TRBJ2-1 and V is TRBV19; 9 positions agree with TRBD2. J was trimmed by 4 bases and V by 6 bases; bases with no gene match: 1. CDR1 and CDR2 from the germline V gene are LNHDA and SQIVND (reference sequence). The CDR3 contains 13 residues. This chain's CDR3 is CASRLAGYNEQFF. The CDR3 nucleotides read TGTGCCAGTAGACTAGCGGGTTACAATGAGCAGTTCTTC.

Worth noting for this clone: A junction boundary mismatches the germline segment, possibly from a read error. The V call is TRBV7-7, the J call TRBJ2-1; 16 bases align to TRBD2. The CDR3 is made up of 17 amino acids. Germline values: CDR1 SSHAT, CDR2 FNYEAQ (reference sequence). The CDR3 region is CASSLEPGLAGGYEQFF. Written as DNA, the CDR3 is TGTGCTAGCAGCTTAGAGCCGGGACTAGCGGGAGGGTATGAGCAGTTCTTC. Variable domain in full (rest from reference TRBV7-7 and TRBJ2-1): GAGVSQSPRYKVTKRGQDVTLRCDPISSHATLYWYQQALGQGPEFLTYFNYEAQPDKSGLPSDRFSAERPEGSISTLTIQRTEQRDSAMYRCASSLEPGLAGGYEQFFGPGTRLTVL.

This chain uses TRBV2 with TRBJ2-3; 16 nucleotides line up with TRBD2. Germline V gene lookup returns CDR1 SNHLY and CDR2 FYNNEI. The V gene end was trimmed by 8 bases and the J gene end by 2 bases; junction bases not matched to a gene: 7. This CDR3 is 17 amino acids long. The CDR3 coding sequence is TGTGCCAGCCCTCCAGGGACTAGCGGGAGGGTCACAGATACGCAGTATTTT. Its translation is CASPPGTSGRVTDTQYF.

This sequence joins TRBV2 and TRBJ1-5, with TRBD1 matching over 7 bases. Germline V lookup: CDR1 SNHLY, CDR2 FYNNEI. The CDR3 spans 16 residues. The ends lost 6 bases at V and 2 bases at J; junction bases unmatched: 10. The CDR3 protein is CASRGHRGRGNQPQHF. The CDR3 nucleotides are TGTGCCAGCAGGGGACACAGGGGCCGCGGCAATCAGCCCCAGCATTTT.

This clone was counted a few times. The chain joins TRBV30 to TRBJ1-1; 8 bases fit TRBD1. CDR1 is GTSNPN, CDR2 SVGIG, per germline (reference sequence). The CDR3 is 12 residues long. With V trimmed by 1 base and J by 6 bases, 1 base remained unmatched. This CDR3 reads CAWSGTGSEAFF. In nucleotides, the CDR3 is TGTGCCTGGAGTGGGACAGGGTCTGAAGCTTTCTTT.

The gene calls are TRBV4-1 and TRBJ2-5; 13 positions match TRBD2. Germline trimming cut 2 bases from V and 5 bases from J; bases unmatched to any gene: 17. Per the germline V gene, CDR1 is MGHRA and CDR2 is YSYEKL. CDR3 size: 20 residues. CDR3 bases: TGCGCCAGCAGCCAACTCGGGACTAGCGGGACAGCCCCGTGGGGGGAGACCCAGTACTTC. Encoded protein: CASSQLGTSGTAPWGETQYF.

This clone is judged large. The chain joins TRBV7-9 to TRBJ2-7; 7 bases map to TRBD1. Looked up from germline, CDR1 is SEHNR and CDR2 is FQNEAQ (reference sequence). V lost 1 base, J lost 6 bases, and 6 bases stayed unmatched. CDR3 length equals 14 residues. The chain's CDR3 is CASSLDRGHLEQYF. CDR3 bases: TGTGCCAGCAGCTTAGACAGGGGACATCTCGAGCAGTACTTC.

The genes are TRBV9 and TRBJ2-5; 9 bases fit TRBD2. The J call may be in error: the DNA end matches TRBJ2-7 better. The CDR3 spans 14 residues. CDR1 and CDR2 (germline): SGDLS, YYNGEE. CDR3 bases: TGTGCCAGCAGCTTACTTAGCGGGAGAGACGAGCAGTACTTC. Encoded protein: CASSLLSGRDEQYF.

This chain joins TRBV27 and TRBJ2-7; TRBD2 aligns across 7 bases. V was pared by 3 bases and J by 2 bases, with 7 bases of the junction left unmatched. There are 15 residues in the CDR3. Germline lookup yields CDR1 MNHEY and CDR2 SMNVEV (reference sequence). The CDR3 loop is CASSFSGRGAYEQYF. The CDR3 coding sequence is TGTGCCAGCAGTTTCTCAGGGAGGGGTGCCTACGAGCAGTACTTC.

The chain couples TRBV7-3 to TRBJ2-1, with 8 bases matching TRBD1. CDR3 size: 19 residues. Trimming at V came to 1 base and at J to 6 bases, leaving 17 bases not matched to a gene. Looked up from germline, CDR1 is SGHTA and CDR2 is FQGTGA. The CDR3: CASSLNPRPGTGASNEQFF. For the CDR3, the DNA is TGTGCCAGCAGCTTAAATCCACGCCCCGGGACAGGAGCATCCAATGAGCAGTTCTTC.

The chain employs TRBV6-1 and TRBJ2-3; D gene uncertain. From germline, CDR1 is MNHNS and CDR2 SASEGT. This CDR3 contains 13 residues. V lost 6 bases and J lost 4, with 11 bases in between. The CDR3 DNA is TGTGCCAGCAGGCGGATAACCCCAGATACGCAGTATTTT. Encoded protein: CASRRITPDTQYF.